The 23 T cell receptor beta chains below come from one sample, sequenced in a study of T cell clonality in common variable immunodeficiency. Profiled with immunoSEQ multiplex PCR; TCRdb holds only in-frame clones, not every one. The table lists roughly 51,000 clones, with no singletons. What was sequenced was peripheral blood mononuclear cells. Source of these receptors: a person between 18 and 75 years old in good health.

This clone has at least ten counts. An end of the junction does not agree with germline; a read error may underlie this. Sequencing ends 3 residues short of the CDR3 end; the germline J gene provides the rest. V usage is TRBV20-1 and J usage is TRBJ2-7, with TRBD2 as a possible D gene (6 bases). CDR3 length: 14 amino acids. From germline, CDR1 is DFQATT and CDR2 SNEGSKA (reference sequence). The CDR3 reads CSAREVTGGYEQYF. The sequenced part of the CDR3 DNA is TGCAGTGCCAGAGAGGTAACCGGGGGATACGAG.

This clone was seen at least ten times. The CDR3 is cut off 3 residues early in the read; its end comes from the germline J gene. The V gene is TRBV20-1, the J gene TRBJ2-1, with TRBD2 matching 7 bases. J was trimmed by 6 bases and V by 0 bases; bases with no gene match: 8. Germline CDR1 and CDR2: DFQATT and SNEGSKA (reference sequence). CDR3 length equals 15 residues. The CDR3 region is CSARDFSGIGNEQFF. The covered CDR3 bases are TGCAGTGCTAGAGATTTCAGCGGGATCGGCAATGAG.

Of note for this clone: The read comes to an end 3 residues before the CDR3 does, leaving the germline J gene to fill in the end. J is TRBJ2-7 and V is TRBV11-3; TRBD1 is a possible D gene (5 bases). Deletions cut 1 base from V and 5 bases from J, with 9 bases between. The CDR3 totals 13 residues. Germline lookup yields CDR1 SGHNT and CDR2 YENEEA. This CDR3 is CASSLALGDEQYF. The covered CDR3 bases are TGTGCCAGCAGCTTAGCGCTAGGGGACGAG.

This clone was detected ten times or more. The CDR3 end falls 3 residues outside the read, so it is completed with the germline J gene. The chain links TRBV12-5 to TRBJ2-7; 7 positions agree with TRBD1. The V and J ends lost 3 bases and 3 bases, in that order; junction bases with no gene match: 2. This CDR3 has 13 amino acids. Germline CDR1 and CDR2: LGHNT and FRNRAP. The covered CDR3 bases are TGTGCTAGTGGTTTCGGGACAGTCTACGAG. It specifies CASGFGTVYE. The whole CDR3 sequence is CASGFGTVYEQYF.

This clone was recorded many times. Read sequence stops 3 residues before the CDR3 end, and the germline J gene provides the missing end. The chain links TRBV7-2 to TRBJ2-7; 7 bases agree with TRBD2. The V gene's germline CDR1 is SGHTA and CDR2 FQGNSA. CDR3 size: 13 residues. With 6 bases clipped from V and 3 bases from J, the junction kept 5 bases outside the gene matches. CDR3 protein: CASSLGGVYEQYF. The CDR3 DNA, read in part, is TGTGCCAGCAGTCTGGGGGGGGTCTACGAG.

In this sample, this clone turned up many times. CDR3 bases read: TGCGCCAGCAGTGAGACTGGGACAGGGACACTAGCCAAAAACATT. This sequence encodes CASSETGTGTLAKNI. Given in full, the CDR3 is CASSETGTGTLAKNIQYF. The chain has TRBV10-2 and TRBJ2-4; TRBD1 agrees at 9 bases. The read comes to an end 3 residues before the CDR3 does, leaving the germline J gene to fill in the end. Germline trimming cut 2 bases from V and 0 bases from J; bases unmatched to any gene: 8. This CDR3 region has 18 residues. Looked up from germline, CDR1 is WSHSY and CDR2 is SAAADI.

At least ten counts were recorded for this clone. With the read ending 3 residues before the CDR3 end, the germline J gene is used to fill in that end. This sequence joins TRBV5-1 and TRBJ2-1, with D possibly matching TRBD1 (8 bases). The germline V and J ends were trimmed by 4 bases and 7 bases, with 18 bases remaining between them. The germline V gene encodes CDR1 SGHRS and CDR2 YFSETQ. The CDR3 length is 15 residues. Partial CDR3 DNA: TGCGCCAGCAGCCAAGGACAGGGAGGGTCGAATGAG. Residues: CASSQGQGGSNE. The whole CDR3 sequence reads CASSQGQGGSNEQFF.

This clone has a count of ten or more. Read data end 3 residues before the CDR3 end; the end is taken from the germline J gene. V gene TRBV28 combines with J gene TRBJ1-2; D gene uncertain. V was clipped by 5 bases and J by 4 bases, with 14 bases between them. CDR3 length: 14 residues. Germline V gene sequence: CDR1 MDHEN, CDR2 SYDVKM. The DNA read from the CDR3 is TGTGCCAGCAGTCCCGGGGTTTTAGGCTATGGC. Amino acids: CASSPGVLGYG. The full CDR3 reads CASSPGVLGYGYTF.

This clone was seen at least ten times. Read coverage stops 3 residues before the CDR3 terminus; the germline J gene supplies the remainder. The V gene is TRBV6-2 or TRBV6-3, the J gene TRBJ1-6; the match to TRBD1 covers 8 bases. Germline CDR1 and CDR2: MNHEY and SVGEGT. The V and J ends lost 8 bases and 0 bases, in that order; junction bases with no gene match: 3. The length of the CDR3 is 15 residues. The CDR3 loop is CASGDRSSYNSPLHF. CDR3 bases read: TGTGCCAGCGGGGACAGGAGCTCCTATAATTCACCC.

This clone has just a few counts. Coverage ceases 3 residues before the CDR3 finishes, and the germline J gene fills in the end. The V gene is TRBV7-2, the J gene TRBJ2-7; possible D gene TRBD1, 6 bases. Germline CDR1 reads SGHTA; CDR2 reads FQGNSA. The CDR3 has 13 residues. V was pared by 3 bases and J by 4 bases, with 10 bases between. The CDR3: CASSFPDRYEQYF. The sequenced CDR3 bases are TGTGCCAGCAGCTTCCCCGACAGGTACGAG.

This clone was seen repeatedly, ten times or more. CDR3 residues: CSVTLGLSNQPQHF. The covered CDR3 bases are TGCAGCGTTACCTTGGGACTCTCCAATCAGCCC. V usage is TRBV29-1 and J usage is TRBJ1-5; possibly TRBD1 for D (5 bases). The read is 3 residues too short to cover the CDR3 end, so that end is filled in from the germline J gene. V lost 5 bases and J lost 3, with 14 bases in between. Germline V lookup: CDR1 SQVTM, CDR2 ANQGSEA. CDR3 length: 14 residues.

This clone was detected many times. The CDR3 extends 3 residues past the end of the read, so its final part is completed from the germline J gene. This chain uses TRBV5-1 with TRBJ2-1; D is unclear. The V end lost 3 bases, the J end lost 0 bases, and 13 bases lay between the germline ends. CDR1 and CDR2 (germline): SGHRS, YFSETQ. The CDR3 consists of 16 residues. The CDR3 bases that were read are TGCGCCAGCAGCTCCGGCTACTCGGGCTCCTACAATGAG. The encoded protein is CASSSGYSGSYNE. The whole CDR3 sequence reads CASSSGYSGSYNEQFF.

This clone appeared many times. The sequence runs out 3 residues before the end of the CDR3; the remainder is reconstructed from the germline J gene. The J gene is TRBJ2-1, the V gene TRBV5-1, with 10 bases lining up with TRBD2. This CDR3 region has 16 residues. Trimming removed 0 bases from V and 8 bases from J; junction bases left unmatched: 8. Germline CDR1 reads SGHRS; CDR2 reads YFSETQ. CDR3 protein: CASSLDFPSGSHEQFF. The DNA read from the CDR3 is TGCGCCAGCAGCTTGGATTTCCCTAGCGGGAGTCATGAG. The variable domain in full, with the rest retrieved from reference TRBV5-1 and TRBJ2-1, is KAGVTQTPRYLIKTRGQQVTLSCSPISGHRSVSWYQQTPGQGLQFLFEYFSETQRNKGNFPGRFSGRQFSNSRSEMNVSTLELGDSALYLCASSLDFPSGSHEQFFGPGTRLTVL.

In this sample, this clone turned up many times. The CDR3 extends 3 residues past the end of the read, so its final part is completed from the germline J gene. This chain connects TRBV28 to TRBJ1-5; D not certain. The V end lost 7 bases, the J end lost 6 bases, and 4 bases lay between the germline ends. The CDR3 length is 10 residues. CDR1 is MDHEN and CDR2 is SYDVKM in the germline V gene. CDR3 DNA (partial): TGTGCCAGCAAGGGTCAGCCC. It codes for CASKGQP. The complete CDR3 sequence is CASKGQPQHF.

This clone was observed at least ten times. The read comes to an end 3 residues before the CDR3 does, leaving the germline J gene to fill in the end. The genes are TRBV7-9 and TRBJ2-1; 7 positions match TRBD1. V was pared by 5 bases and J by 8 bases, with 6 bases of the junction left unmatched. This CDR3 has 13 amino acids. The germline CDR1 and CDR2 sequences are SEHNR and FQNEAQ (reference sequence). The covered CDR3 bases are TGTGCCAGCAGCCCCCGACAGGGCGATGAG. This gives the protein CASSPRQGDE. The full CDR3 protein reads CASSPRQGDEQFF.

This clone was counted between two and nine times. The DNA ends 3 residues before the CDR3 does, and the rest of the CDR3 is filled in from the germline J gene. This sequence joins TRBV4-2 and TRBJ2-7; a weak D match, TRBD1 (5 bases). Trimming took 1 base from V and 0 from J, leaving 7 bases between them. The CDR3 is 14 amino acids. Germline V lookup: CDR1 LGHNA, CDR2 YNFKEQ. CDR3: CASSQGQFSYEQYF. The sequenced CDR3 bases are TGTGCCAGCAGCCAAGGACAGTTCTCCTACGAG.

This clone showed up many times. The read halts 3 residues ahead of the CDR3 end, with the missing end drawn from the germline J gene. V is TRBV19 and J is TRBJ2-7, with a weak D call TRBD2 (6 bases). Trimming stripped 8 bases from V and 1 base from J, with 12 bases between. The CDR3 covers 13 residues. From germline, CDR1 is LNHDA and CDR2 SQIVND (reference sequence). CDR3 in amino acids: CASGMGGSYEQYF. CDR3 bases read: TGTGCCAGTGGAATGGGGGGATCCTACGAG.

This clone appeared many times. The missing CDR3 end, 3 residues past where the read stops, is filled in from the germline J gene. This chain connects TRBV5-1 to TRBJ1-5; 8 bases align to TRBD1. The CDR3 runs 15 residues. Germline CDR1 is SGHRS and CDR2 is YFSETQ. V lost 0 bases and J lost 6; bases outside the gene matches: 5. The CDR3 reads CASSLGQGIGQPQHF. The CDR3 bases that were read are TGCGCCAGCAGCTTGGGACAGGGGATCGGTCAGCCC.

This clone has ten or more counts. The read ends 3 residues shy of where the CDR3 ends; the end is completed using the germline J gene. The chain couples TRBV11-2 to TRBJ2-1; TRBD2 matches at 14 bases. The CDR3 is 15 amino acids. Looked up from germline, CDR1 is SGHAT and CDR2 is FQNNGV. Trimming took 2 bases from V and 9 from J; bases not matched to a gene: 3. The sequenced part of the CDR3 DNA is TGTGCCAGCAGCTTACGACTAGCGGGAGGGAGTGAG. This translates into CASSLRLAGGSE. In full, the CDR3 is CASSLRLAGGSEQFF. The variable domain in full, completed from reference TRBV11-2 and TRBJ2-1, reads EAGVAQSPRYKIIEKRQSVAFWCNPISGHATLYWYQQILGQGPKLLIQFQNNGVVDDSQLPKDRFSAERLKGVDSTLKIQPAKLEDSAVYLCASSLRLAGGSEQFFGPGTRLTVL.

This clone has at least ten counts. The CDR3 end lies 3 residues beyond the end of the read and is filled in from the germline J gene. The chain links TRBV20-1 to TRBJ1-3, with a tentative D call TRBD1 (6 bases). V lost 3 bases to trimming and J lost 0 bases, with 9 bases between them. The CDR3 runs to 14 residues. Germline V gene data show CDR1 as DFQATT and CDR2 as SNEGSKA (reference sequence). The DNA read from the CDR3 is TGCAGTGCTAGGAGGACAGACTCTGGAAACACC. Encoded protein: CSARRTDSGNT. The complete CDR3 sequence is CSARRTDSGNTIYF.

This clone was seen ten or more times. The read terminates 3 residues ahead of where the CDR3 ends, so the germline J gene completes it. This chain uses TRBV5-8 with TRBJ1-1; no clear D. Per germline, CDR1 SGHTS and CDR2 YDEGEE. The CDR3 is 15 residues long. V shed 0 bases and J shed 4 bases, with 13 bases lying between them. The sequenced part of the CDR3 DNA is TGTGCCAGCAGCTTGGAGCTGACCTCGGGCACTGAA. It translates to CASSLELTSGTE. The whole CDR3 sequence is CASSLELTSGTEAFF. Together with reference TRBV5-8 and TRBJ1-1, the CDR3 gives the full variable domain: EAGVTQSPTHLIKTRGQQATLRCSPISGHTSVYWYQQALGLGLQFLLWYDEGEERNRGNFPPRFSGRQFPNYSSELNVNALELEDSALYLCASSLELTSGTEAFFGQGTRLTVV.

This clone has at least ten counts. The CDR3 end lies 3 residues beyond the end of the read and is filled in from the germline J gene. The chain uses TRBV6-1 and TRBJ2-7, with TRBD2 as a possible D gene (6 bases). The ends were cut back, 4 bases at V and 3 bases at J, with 7 bases in the middle. CDR3 length: 12 amino acids. Germline V gene data show CDR1 as MNHNS and CDR2 as SASEGT. The sequenced part of the CDR3 DNA is TGTGCCAGCAGTGTGGGACTCTACGAG. Its protein product is CASSVGLYE. The entire CDR3 protein reads CASSVGLYEQYF.

This clone was detected many times. The CDR3 end falls 3 residues outside the read, so it is completed with the germline J gene. The genes are TRBV5-1 and TRBJ2-1; tentatively, D is TRBD1 (6 bases). The CDR3 extends over 15 amino acids. The V gene's germline CDR1 is SGHRS and CDR2 YFSETQ. V lost 4 bases and J lost 0, with 11 bases in between. The DNA read from the CDR3 is TGCGCCAGCAGCCCCCAGACAGGCTCCTACAATGAG. Residues: CASSPQTGSYNE. The full CDR3 protein reads CASSPQTGSYNEQFF.